The 32 T cell receptor beta chains below were found in one sample sequenced in a study of T-cell reconstitution after alpha-beta-depleted transplantation in children. Unique molecular identifiers were incorporated when the TCRbeta library was constructed. MiXCR was run by TCRdb on the PCR reads, yielding one entry per CDR3 protein. The sample yields some 110,000 distinct CDR3 sequences, 10% seen once. Specimen: PBMCs, collected before TCRalphabeta/CD19-depleted stem cell transplant. These receptors originate from a boy aged 2-9 years with acute lymphoblastic leukemia, due to receive a stem cell transplant.

The rearrangement links TRBV5-6 to TRBJ2-3; D gene ambiguous. CDR1 SGHDT and CDR2 YYEEEE come from the germline V gene. With 0 bases removed from V and 5 bases from J, the gap between germline ends came to 13 bases. The CDR3 loop spans 15 amino acids. As DNA, the CDR3 is TGTGCCAGCAGCTTGGCCAAAACCTTACGAGATACGCAGTATTTT. Translating it yields CASSLAKTLRDTQYF.

This clonotype was observed a handful of times. The chain has TRBV20-1 and TRBJ2-3; D gene uncertain. The CDR3 runs to 15 residues. Trimming took off 3 bases at V and 0 bases at J, with 13 bases between the two ends. Per germline, CDR1 DFQATT and CDR2 SNEGSKA (reference sequence). Here the CDR3 DNA reads TGCAGTGCTAGCCGTTCCTTCTCTAGCACAGATACGCAGTATTTT. This gives the protein CSASRSFSSTDTQYF.

The chain links TRBV14 to TRBJ1-2; 9 bases agree with TRBD1. The CDR3 length is 16 residues. Trimming at V came to 4 bases and at J to 8 bases, leaving 14 bases not matched to a gene. Germline V lookup: CDR1 SGHDN, CDR2 FVKESK. This CDR3 is CASSPYLGQGIEGYTF. The CDR3 DNA reads as TGTGCCAGCAGCCCGTACCTGGGACAGGGTATCGAAGGCTACACCTTC.

This clonotype showed up just a few times. The chain couples TRBV5-6 to TRBJ1-2; tentatively, D is TRBD1 (5 bases). The CDR3 loop spans 15 amino acids. Germline V CDR1 and CDR2: SGHDT, YYEEEE. Trimming cost V 3 bases and J 5 bases, with 17 bases left between them. The CDR3 DNA sequence: TGTGCCAGCAGCTACAAAACCGGGGACCTTTATGGCTACACCTTC. This translates into CASSYKTGDLYGYTF.

This chain uses TRBV11-2 with TRBJ2-5; 7 nucleotides match TRBD1. The CDR3 is made up of 16 amino acids. V lost 1 base to trimming and J lost 5 bases; unmatched junction nucleotides: 10. The V gene's germline CDR1 is SGHAT and CDR2 FQNNGV. The CDR3 spells CASSLALMTGLETQYF. As DNA, the CDR3 is TGTGCCAGCAGCTTAGCCCTTATGACAGGGCTTGAGACCCAGTACTTC. Looking up the rest from reference TRBV11-2 and TRBJ2-5 gives the full variable domain: EAGVAQSPRYKIIEKRQSVAFWCNPISGHATLYWYQQILGQGPKLLIQFQNNGVVDDSQLPKDRFSAERLKGVDSTLKIQPAKLEDSAVYLCASSLALMTGLETQYFGPGTRLLVL.

This clonotype was recorded a few times. CDR3 sequence: CASSPRLAGPSNTGELFF. The CDR3, as DNA: TGTGCCAGCAGCCCCAGACTAGCGGGACCATCGAACACCGGGGAGCTGTTTTTT. The rearrangement uses TRBV7-8 and TRBJ2-2, with 11 bases aligning to TRBD2. Trimming removed 5 bases from V and 0 bases from J; junction bases left unmatched: 8. Per germline, CDR1 SGHVS and CDR2 FQNEAQ. The CDR3 length is 18 residues.

The gene calls are TRBV20-1 and TRBJ2-5; 10 bases match TRBD1. The CDR3 covers 14 residues. In germline, CDR1 is DFQATT, CDR2 SNEGSKA (reference sequence). Losses at the gene ends were 3 bases for V and 5 bases for J; bases not matched to a gene: 6. The CDR3, as DNA: TGCAGTGCTAGGAGCGACAGGGGGCTTGAGACCCAGTACTTC. Amino acid sequence: CSARSDRGLETQYF.

This clonotype was detected many times. The chain joins TRBV3-1 to TRBJ2-1; D ambiguous. Germline CDR1 reads LGHDT; CDR2 reads YNNKEL (reference sequence). The ends were cut back, 0 bases at V and 0 bases at J, with 12 bases in the middle. This CDR3 spans 17 amino acids. The CDR3 protein is CASSQDPIPSSYNEQFF. CDR3 bases: TGTGCCAGCAGCCAAGACCCTATTCCGAGCTCCTACAATGAGCAGTTCTTC.

This rearrangement joins TRBV4-1 to TRBJ2-7, with 8 bases lining up with TRBD2. Germline CDR1 and CDR2: MGHRA and YSYEKL. The V gene end was trimmed by 4 bases and the J gene end by 6 bases; junction bases not matched to a gene: 11. The CDR3 runs to 15 residues. The CDR3 bases are TGCGCCAGCAGCCCCCTAGCCGGGAGGGCCCCCGAGCAGTACTTC. Its protein product is CASSPLAGRAPEQYF.

The chain joins TRBV29-1 to TRBJ2-6; TRBD2 agrees at 11 bases. With 6 bases clipped from V and 0 bases from J, the junction kept 7 bases outside the gene matches. CDR1 is SQVTM and CDR2 is ANQGSEA in the germline V gene. This CDR3 spans 17 amino acids. CDR3 sequence (DNA): TGCAGCGTCGGGACTAGCGGTGATCCCTCTGGGGCCAACGTCCTGACTTTC. Protein product: CSVGTSGDPSGANVLTF. Supplemented by reference TRBV29-1 and TRBJ2-6, the full variable domain reads SAVISQKPSRDICQRGTSLTIQCQVDSQVTMMFWYRQQPGQSLTLIATANQGSEATYESGFVIDKFPISRPNLTFSTLTVSNMSPEDSSIYLCSVGTSGDPSGANVLTFGAGSRLTVL.

This chain joins TRBV20-1 and TRBJ2-7; 10 bases fit TRBD2. The J segment lost 0 bases and the V segment lost 4 bases, leaving 0 bases of the junction unmatched. The germline V gene has CDR1 DFQATT and CDR2 SNEGSKA (reference sequence). There are 13 residues in the CDR3. The CDR3 protein is CSATSGSSYEQYF. CDR3 in DNA: TGCAGTGCTACTAGCGGGAGCTCCTACGAGCAGTACTTC.

This clonotype has a count of ten or more. The CDR3 nucleotides are TGTGCCAGCAGCCGCCGGGCTGCGTCCTACAATGAGCAGTTCTTC. It yields the protein CASSRRAASYNEQFF. This rearrangement joins TRBV5-4 to TRBJ2-1; no reliable D call. CDR3 length: 15 amino acids. Germline V lookup: CDR1 SGHNT, CDR2 YYREEE (reference sequence). V lost 4 bases, J lost 1 base, and 12 bases lay in between.

In this sample, this clonotype turned up a few times. This chain uses TRBV5-1 with TRBJ2-1; 16 nucleotides align to TRBD2. V lost 4 bases to trimming and J lost 4 bases; unmatched junction nucleotides: 8. The CDR3 runs to 18 residues. Looked up from germline, CDR1 is SGHRS and CDR2 is YFSETQ. The CDR3 DNA sequence: TGCGCCAGCAGCCCGGGACTAGCGGGAGGGCCGGTATACAATGAGCAGTTCTTC. This translates into CASSPGLAGGPVYNEQFF.

The V and J genes are TRBV15 and TRBJ2-7; TRBD1 aligns across 12 bases. The CDR3 is made up of 14 amino acids. V was pared by 9 bases and J by 4 bases, with 7 bases of the junction left unmatched. Per germline, CDR1 LNHNV and CDR2 YYDKDF (reference sequence). Here the CDR3 reads CATSRDRGLYEQYF. CDR3 DNA sequence: TGTGCCACTTCCCGGGACAGGGGGCTGTACGAGCAGTACTTC.

The chain couples TRBV9 to TRBJ2-5; D is uncertain. The CDR3 spans 14 residues. The V end was cut by 4 bases, the J end by 2 bases, with 12 bases between. The germline V gene encodes CDR1 SGDLS and CDR2 YYNGEE. In DNA, the CDR3 is TGTGCCAGCAGCCACCCGGGCTCTCAAGAGACCCAGTACTTC. This sequence encodes CASSHPGSQETQYF.

This rearrangement joins TRBV11-2 to TRBJ2-1, with D perhaps assigned TRBD1 or TRBD2 (7 bases each). Germline V lookup: CDR1 SGHAT, CDR2 FQNNGV. The length of the CDR3 is 18 residues. V lost 2 bases, J lost 5 bases, and 22 bases lay in between. This CDR3 is CASSLFSRGGGNNNEQFF. CDR3 nucleotides: TGTGCCAGCAGCTTATTTAGCAGGGGGGGTGGGAACAACAATGAGCAGTTCTTC.

The V gene is TRBV7-2, the J gene TRBJ2-1, with D perhaps assigned TRBD1 or TRBD2 (5 bases each). The CDR3 spans 15 residues. Trimming pared 5 bases from V and 3 bases from J, leaving 14 bases between. From germline, CDR1 is SGHTA and CDR2 FQGNSA. CDR3 region: CASSPGRGGYNEQFF. CDR3 in DNA: TGTGCCAGCAGCCCAGGTCGGGGCGGCTACAATGAGCAGTTCTTC.

This clonotype was counted only a few times. The rearrangement links TRBV29-1 to TRBJ2-7, with TRBD1 matching 12 bases. The CDR3 is 15 amino acids. Germline lookup yields CDR1 SQVTM and CDR2 ANQGSEA. V shed 6 bases, J shed 2 bases, and the junction held 8 bases outside the gene matches. The CDR3 is CSVETRDRGPYEQYF. CDR3 DNA sequence: TGCAGCGTAGAAACCCGGGACAGGGGGCCCTACGAGCAGTACTTC.

The rearrangement uses TRBV7-8 and TRBJ1-1, with D uncertain. Trimming stripped 1 base from V and 5 bases from J, with 11 bases between. Germline V CDR1 and CDR2: SGHVS, FQNEAQ. The length of the CDR3 is 14 residues. The DNA of the CDR3 is TGTGCCAGCAGCTTAGTTCCCGGTGGGACTGAAGCTTTCTTT. The encoded protein is CASSLVPGGTEAFF.

The chain joins TRBV5-1 to TRBJ2-5; D is perhaps TRBD1 (7 bases). Germline V lookup: CDR1 SGHRS, CDR2 YFSETQ. This CDR3 contains 14 residues. V dropped 5 bases and J dropped 5 bases, with 16 bases sitting between them. The CDR3 sequence is CASSTGVREETQYF. In nucleotides, the CDR3 is TGCGCCAGCAGTACAGGGGTACGGGAGGAGACCCAGTACTTC.

This sequence joins TRBV14 and TRBJ2-7, with unresolved D. The ends were cut back, 1 base at V and 7 bases at J, with 8 bases in the middle. The CDR3 consists of 12 residues. From germline, CDR1 is SGHDN and CDR2 FVKESK. CDR3 coding DNA: TGTGCCAGCAGCCAAGGACTGAGGGAGCAGTACTTC. It is translated as CASSQGLREQYF.

Only a few counts were recorded for this clonotype. This chain uses TRBV20-1 with TRBJ2-1, with TRBD1 matching over 12 bases. J gave up 6 bases and V 5 bases, and 14 bases lay outside the gene matches. In germline, CDR1 is DFQATT, CDR2 SNEGSKA (reference sequence). CDR3 size: 17 residues. CDR3: CSALPITGTGGFNEQFF. CDR3 sequence (DNA): TGCAGTGCTCTACCCATAACTGGGACAGGGGGCTTCAATGAGCAGTTCTTC.

The CDR3 DNA reads as TGCGCCAGCAGCTTGGTTCCCGCAGCGGGAGGCTACGAGCAGTACTTC. As protein: CASSLVPAAGGYEQYF. The chain carries TRBV5-1 and TRBJ2-7, with 9 bases identical to TRBD2. The CDR3 length is 16 residues. Per the germline V gene, CDR1 is SGHRS and CDR2 is YFSETQ. Trimming removed 0 bases from V and 3 bases from J; junction bases left unmatched: 7.

This chain connects TRBV20-1 to TRBJ1-2, with D perhaps TRBD1 (6 bases). The CDR3 is 15 residues long. With 1 base removed from V and 4 bases from J, the gap between germline ends came to 16 bases. Per germline, CDR1 DFQATT and CDR2 SNEGSKA (reference sequence). The CDR3 here is CSARVPRGASYGYTF. The CDR3 coding sequence is TGCAGTGCTAGAGTCCCTAGGGGGGCCTCCTATGGCTACACCTTC.

This clonotype was counted at least ten times. The chain joins TRBV5-6 to TRBJ1-5, with 8 bases fitting TRBD1. This CDR3 comprises 16 residues. CDR1 is SGHDT and CDR2 is YYEEEE in the germline V gene. With V trimmed by 4 bases and J by 4 bases, 10 bases remained unmatched. The CDR3 DNA is TGTGCCAGCAGCCAGACCAGCACAGGGGGTAATCAGCCCCAGCATTTT. This codes for CASSQTSTGGNQPQHF.

This clonotype has at least ten counts. V usage is TRBV7-9 and J usage is TRBJ2-7; TRBD2 matches 11 bases. Germline V gene sequence: CDR1 SEHNR, CDR2 FQNEAQ (reference sequence). The CDR3 is 15 residues long. Losses at the gene ends were 3 bases for V and 4 bases for J; bases not matched to a gene: 5. The CDR3 DNA follows: TGTGCCAGCAGCTTTATGGGACTAGCGGAATACGAGCAGTACTTC. It translates to CASSFMGLAEYEQYF.

The chain uses TRBV10-1 and TRBJ2-2, with D maybe TRBD2 (5 bases). This CDR3 spans 15 amino acids. V was cut by 4 bases and J by 0 bases, with 9 bases left in between. Germline V gene lookup returns CDR1 WNHNN and CDR2 SYGVQD (reference sequence). The CDR3 DNA follows: TGCGCCAGCAGTGGGGAGCGGCCGAACACCGGGGAGCTGTTTTTT. Translation: CASSGERPNTGELFF.

In its sample, this clonotype was seen many times. This sequence joins TRBV5-1 and TRBJ2-7, with D perhaps matching TRBD1 or TRBD2 (5 bases each). Trimming shortened V by 7 bases and J by 3 bases, and 20 bases separated the two germline ends. The CDR3 has 15 residues. Germline CDR1 is SGHRS and CDR2 is YFSETQ. The CDR3 protein is CASSRRDLGVYEQYF. In nucleotides, the CDR3 is TGCGCCAGCTCGCGCCGGGACCTAGGGGTCTACGAGCAGTACTTC.

The V call is TRBV7-8, the J call TRBJ2-6, with 9 nucleotides matching TRBD1. Germline V lookup: CDR1 SGHVS, CDR2 FQNEAQ. The CDR3 spans 18 residues. V lost 1 base to trimming and J lost 0 bases; unmatched junction nucleotides: 4. For the CDR3, the DNA is TGTGCCAGCAGCTTAGGAGGGACAGGGAGCTCTGGGGCCAACGTCCTGACTTTC. Translating gives CASSLGGTGSSGANVLTF.

V is TRBV5-1 and J is TRBJ1-1, with a weak D call TRBD1 (5 bases). CDR3 length: 16 residues. The germline gives CDR1 SGHRS, CDR2 YFSETQ. V gave up 4 bases and J gave up 0 bases, with 16 bases separating them. For the CDR3, the DNA is TGCGCCAGCAGCCCTGCCCCCCGGACACTGAACACTGAAGCTTTCTTT. Translated, it gives CASSPAPRTLNTEAFF. The full variable domain, with the rest looked up from reference TRBV5-1 and TRBJ1-1, is KAGVTQTPRYLIKTRGQQVTLSCSPISGHRSVSWYQQTPGQGLQFLFEYFSETQRNKGNFPGRFSGRQFSNSRSEMNVSTLELGDSALYLCASSPAPRTLNTEAFFGQGTRLTVV.

The V call is TRBV20-1, the J call TRBJ1-6, with D tentatively TRBD1 (5 bases). This CDR3 spans 16 amino acids. The V and J ends lost 3 bases and 0 bases respectively, with 12 bases between them. Germline CDR1 and CDR2: DFQATT and SNEGSKA (reference sequence). CDR3 loop: CSASRSDSSYNSPLHF. As DNA, the CDR3 is TGCAGTGCTAGCCGCAGTGACAGCTCCTATAATTCACCCCTCCACTTT.

This clonotype was seen many times. V and J are TRBV5-5 and TRBJ1-2; possibly TRBD1 for D (5 bases). The CDR3 is 14 residues long. V lost 3 bases and J lost 2, with 11 bases in between. Per germline, CDR1 SGHKS and CDR2 YYEKEE (reference sequence). In DNA, the CDR3 is TGTGCCAGCAGCTCCGAGGGGAGGAACTATGGCTACACCTTC. Amino acids: CASSSEGRNYGYTF.